This T cell receptor (beta chain) was obtained from a study of shared clonotypes between healthy human individuals (TCRdb year 2020). For the wider study: The cohort comprised a couple of women and a few men aged 18 to 49 years. For each donor, CD4 naive and CD4 memory were each given three plates, CD8 naive was given two plates, and CD8 memory was given one plate. To estimate repertoire size and how much clonotype sharing occurs between individuals, the study deeply sequenced the blood TCR repertoires of five healthy adults. Libraries were prepared and TCR repertoires were sequenced by different laboratories using diverse techniques, in order to increase sequencing depth and limit assay-specific biases. Per donor, leukapheresis produced somewhere between about 0.9 and 9 billion PBMCs.

Points the paper makes about the study in general: Clonotypes shared by all four sorted-subset donors showed higher generation probabilities than non-shared clonotypes. When a handful of donors were compared, the shared fraction of clonotypes was about 5% for naive CD4, approximately 3.5% for naive CD8, 2.3% for memory CD4, and less than 0.45% for memory CD8. Larger estimated clonotype richness was generally found for naive subsets than for memory subsets. Only blood was sampled, and tissue TCR repertoires likely differ from those in blood. Incomplete sequencing was indicated by rarefaction of sorted-subset datasets, despite the large sequencing depth. Because the study included only a small number of donors, the genetic and exposure-history diversity represented was limited. Pairwise subsampling led to the expectation that sequencing depth would affect the degree of clonotype sharing among donors.

Sequences SGHNT (CDR1) and YYREEE (CDR2) are obtained from the germline V gene (reference sequence). At the junction V is shortened by 2 bases and J by 3 bases, with 9 bases in between. The CDR3, from cysteine to phenylalanine, totals 13 residues. Of the read, only the CDR3 DNA is kept; its 39 bases are in frame from base 1. CD8 naive samples were obtained by positive selection for CCR7 among CD45RO-negative cells, yielding a CD45RA+CCR7+ population from which TemRA cells were excluded. The donors were healthy, HIV-negative adults with no recently reported acute infections or vaccinations. Only Caucasian adults living in Nashville, Tennessee, USA were represented among the donors. Blood was obtained by leukapheresis, after which PBMCs were separated by Ficoll-Histopaque density gradient centrifugation and cryopreserved in liquid nitrogen vapor phase. Analytical flow cytometry was used to check the purity and quantity of each magnetically sorted T cell population. Each sorted fraction had its genomic DNA isolated and then quantified by UV absorbance on a Nanodrop 2000c.

To note about this clone: Its antigen is currently not known. No base quality values were provided; no much bigger clone lies one nucleotide off.

Using the deep immunoSEQ assay, TCR CDR3 regions were amplified from genomic DNA by multiplex PCR. Genomic DNA extracted from each cell subset was distributed evenly over all wells of several immunoSEQ 96-well plates, and each plate served as one replicate. For sorted subsets, roughly 200 ng of genomic DNA, equivalent to 25,000 to 35,000 T cell genomes, went into each replicate PCR. Purified libraries were measured with a Qubit 3.0 fluorometer, size-checked on a Bioanalyzer 2100, and measured again with the KAPA Library Quantification kit. Every immunoSEQ 96-well plate was sequenced on a separate single-read 150-cycle Illumina NextSeq 550 flow cell. Concerning the study's data processing: The immunoSEQ output contained only junctional sequences without quality scores, so filtering could not match that applied to full-length reads. Sequences were annotated with PyIR, a Python wrapper for IgBLAST v1.9, and V/J genes and CDR3 were assigned using IMGT germline references. Reads with weak V/J assignments (E-value above 1e-6), missing CDR3, stop codons, out-of-frame junctions, or ambiguous translated residues were removed. A V3J clonotype was defined by an identical inferred V gene, J gene, and CDR3 amino acid sequence. To compute the percentage overlap between repertoires, the number of shared unique clonotypes was divided by the size of the smaller repertoire. Richness of each repertoire was evaluated using RTK rarefaction, the Chao1 estimator, and Recon v2.1 estimates of unobserved clonotypes. OLGA was used to compute generation probabilities for all TCRbeta clonotypes that the gDNA method yielded from a handful of donors. The source is immuneACCESS, and TCRdb retained only in-frame sequences with V and J called. Part of the clones is not carried over; for the studies checked, unresolved V genes explain less than half of this, and the remainder is unexplained. The V and J calls and the clone size are those of that table, but D and trimming were determined from the DNA. For this sample the table gives some 2,000,000 clones, of which just under 95% were detected only once. 0.9% to 1.4% of the sample lies in the top ten.

The source is a man between 18 and 35 years old in good health. This chain is built from TRBV5-4 and TRBJ2-7; confidence is insufficient to name the D gene. The source material was naive CD8+ T cells sorted from blood. Explained via the paper, the cell subset or site label denotes: CD45RA+CCR7+. The nucleotides are TGTGCCAGCAGCTTCACGGTCGGCTACGAGCAGTACTTC. Its protein product is CASSFTVGYEQYF.